This section outlines one T cell receptor (beta chain) sequence together with its context. This clone was seen only once. What this receptor recognizes is not known. The sample holds no much larger clone one base away, and base qualities are not on file. The cohort comprised some 730 healthy bone marrow donors. Cohort members were all nominally healthy when sampled, although unrecorded immune exposures were likely present. The donor was CMV seronegative and was included in the group of about 400 seronegative cohort members. Each donor provided a peripheral blood sample, and peripheral blood mononuclear cells were used for TCR beta sequencing. Genomic DNA extraction from the blood cell samples was performed with the Qiagen DNeasy Blood Extraction Kit. Library preparation employed the immunoSEQ multiplex PCR assay. For the multiplex PCR, a mixture combining 60 forward primers for TCR Vbeta segments and 13 reverse primers for TCR Jbeta segments was used. Amplification of the CDR3 region of rearranged TCR beta genes was performed with a multiplex PCR assay on genomic DNA. The amplified TCR beta libraries were sequenced on the Illumina HiSeq System as 87-base-pair reads. Per the original workflow: In a later analysis, some 80 million unique TCR beta chains were counted across the roughly 670 repertoires, and roughly 11 million of these chains were shared by at least two donors. To remove PCR and sequencing errors, raw reads were error-corrected and collapsed into unique sequences using a nearest-neighbor algorithm that merged closely related sequences. CDR3 sequences were aligned to IMGT reference sequences to assign V, D and J gene segments. For a sequence to be retained, at least a six-nucleotide match to both a V gene segment and a J gene segment was required. A rearrangement was called productive if the CDR3 had no stop codons and remained in frame with V and J, and every other rearrangement was called non-productive. Following IMGT convention, CDR3 was defined as the stretch from the second conserved V-encoded cysteine up to the conserved J-encoded phenylalanine. Sequences without an unambiguous match to a single V gene segment were excluded from the earlier analysis of about 600 of the donors. An earlier analysis of a few hundred of the donors called V segments functional above 56.7% productive rearrangements and segregating when the between-donor standard deviation exceeded 5%. A statistical classification framework was built for diagnosing cytomegalovirus status from the catalog of TCR beta chain sequences. In a later analysis, TCR nucleotide sequences were compared against IMGT/GENE-DB human TR gene sequences so that V and J genes could be assigned. A later analysis assigned CDR3 sequences and most-parsimonious VDJ recombination scenarios with the TCRdist pipeline. A later analysis defined each TCR beta chain by its CDR3 amino acid sequence plus V-gene family, and excluded reads lacking a unique V-gene family. As a way to deal with suspected cross-contamination and a sequencing artifact, a later analysis dropped 450 to 700 nucleotide sequences that were highly shared and had low generation probability. For each public chain, a later analysis derived a clonal expansion index from normalized ranks of inferred template counts within each repertoire. In a later analysis, generation probabilities were computed with a VDJ recombination model fitted to out-of-frame rearrangements, and the resulting probabilities were checked against IGoR. In a later analysis, hypergeometric tests were used to score TCR-TCR, TCR-HLA and TCR-CMV co-occurrence, with a repertoire-size bias correction applied to TCR pairs. False discovery rates were estimated in a later analysis by permuting HLA or CMV assignments 20 times. In a later analysis, co-occurring TCRs were grouped using DBSCAN, and TCRdist sequence similarity was added for clustering within HLA-allele-positive subsets. Co-occurrence clustering excluded repertoires with fewer than 30,000 or more than 120,000 public chains, plus five with anomalous nucleotide sharing. The immuneACCESS repertoire file appears here via TCRdb, limited to in-frame rearrangements. These files lack a portion of the clones; in checked studies, under half of the deficit traces to unresolved V genes, and the cause of the others is not known. The DNA gave D and trimming, while V, J and clone size come from that table. This sample gives fewer than 200,000 clones in total; around four fifths of them show up just once. Approximately 1.2% of the sample is in the top ten clones.

This specimen comes from a study of cytomegalovirus exposure and HLA in healthy donors (dated by TCRdb to 2016 to 2017). At the level of the whole study: An earlier analysis of roughly 500 of the donors reported about 250 Gb of sequence data and 117 million unique TCR beta sequences from approximately 180 million T cells. An early release that covered about 600 HLA-typed donors contained around 300 gigabases of sequencing data and around 80 million unique TCR sequences. Among the roughly 390 genotyped donors, under 90% belonged to the genetic ancestry cluster associated with self-reported Caucasian donors. The aim of the study was to test whether cataloging public T cell receptors could identify signatures of past pathogen exposure. The T cell repertoires of under 750 subjects were profiled by immunosequencing and related to cytomegalovirus serostatus. In addition to the first cohort of about 650 subjects, a separate validation cohort of 100 to 150 different subjects was used. High-throughput TCR immunosequencing, statistical association of individual TCRs with disease status, and machine learning were combined to predict cytomegalovirus infection status. To study patterns of TCR occurrence, a later analysis re-analyzed previously published TCR beta repertoires from around 670 donors and added high-resolution HLA genotyping. Rather than using new phenotypic data, the later analysis identified candidate immune exposures from TCR beta sequences and from how often those sequences occurred across donors. To decide whether each TCR beta V gene segment behaved as functional or pseudogenic, an earlier analysis of some 580 of the donors relied on high-throughput TCR beta sequencing. Alongside the repertoire data, information on donor age, sex, ethnicity and CMV serostatus was compiled. A later genetic analysis took genome-wide SNP genotypes for about 55% of the 666 donors and used that subset as a discovery cohort. All discovery cohort repertoires had been generated using a single sequencing platform. Both class I and class II loci were covered by HLA typing, at four-digit resolution. Typing coverage differed by locus: A, B, C, DRB1 and DQB1 were typed in about 620-630 donors, DQA1 in 522, DPA1 in around 600, and DPB1 in approximately 450. Because of strong linkage in the cohort, roughly five DR-DQ haplotypes were treated as single units for association and clustering. Among around 400 genotyped donors of the cohort, an average of approximately 240,000 unique TCR beta nucleotide sequences were sequenced per donor, roughly 20% of them non-productive. Findings and caveats that apply to the study as a whole: The 87-base-pair reads could not distinguish some IMGT-functional V segments, including TRBV6-2 and TRBV6-3, so those segments were excluded. A group of highly shared sequence variants was considered likely to be a technical artifact of the sequencing pipeline. The authors suggested that the approach could potentially be generalized to other disease states and immunological phenotypes. Most TCR sequences were observed very rarely across donors, whereas some public TCRs were present in many individuals. Correlated functional status among segregating V segments might be attributable to linkage disequilibrium, but an unknown experimental factor could not be ruled out. In a later analysis, most CMV-associated TCR beta chains were found to appear HLA-restricted, with HLA associations seemingly driven largely by CMV exposure. A total of 164 TCR beta chains were listed by the study as associated with cytomegalovirus. Because counts were too low, about 18 rarely observed V segments, including chromosome 9 orphons, were excluded from the earlier analysis of about 500 of the donors. In a later analysis, TCR association rates were found to vary across HLA loci, with the most associated TCRs seen for DRB1 alleles and the fewest for HLA-C alleles. A later genetic analysis reported fewer N-insertions in productive TCRs among donors in an Asian-associated ancestry cluster than the roughly 700-donor mean. In a later genetic analysis, a missense DCLRE1C variant was associated with V-gene and J-gene trimming of TCR beta chains, and the association was replicated in an independent cohort. In an earlier analysis of around 500 of the donors, most TCR beta V segments appeared in productive rearrangements about 87% or about 30% of the time, broadly matching IMGT annotations. In vitro tests confirmed that a few of the cytomegalovirus-associated TCR beta chains recognize cytomegalovirus antigens. Compared with equally common non-associated chains, HLA-associated TCR beta chains in a later analysis were more clonally expanded and had lower generation probabilities. Specific HLA alleles were associated with 15,000 to 20,000 TCR beta sequences at a false discovery rate of 0.05 in a later analysis. When HLA alleles, especially DR and DQ, strongly co-occurred, TCR associations were difficult to assign to individual alleles. This cohort had only TCR beta chains sequenced, and the lack of alpha or paired-chain data limited which features could be detected. A later analysis reported that several top co-occurrence clusters appeared linked to parvovirus B19, influenza, CMV and Epstein-Barr virus. Roughly uniform sequencing depth across donors was assumed in presence/absence analyses, although this assumption may not hold. For the cohort, immune exposure information was limited to CMV serostatus. A further reported finding was that TCR beta sequences accurately predicted the HLA-A and HLA-B alleles for most subjects in the first cohort. Cytomegalovirus status was reported to be diagnosed by the classifier with high specificity and sensitivity in both the original and validation cohorts. Because some donors lacked HLA typing at each locus, the association tests relied only on the typed subset.

Including cysteine and phenylalanine, the CDR3 has 13 amino acids. The read is trimmed to its CDR3 DNA, 39 bases read in frame from base 1. CDR1 and CDR2, looked up from the germline V gene, are ENHRY and SYGVKD. The germline V and J ends show losses of 6 bases and 3 bases respectively, and no gene match explains 2 bases of the junction. The chain employs TRBV10-3 and TRBJ2-3; 8 central nucleotides agree with TRBD2. Sequencing was carried out using PBMCs. The TCR originated in a man aged 30 to 39 in good health and CMV-seronegative. CDR3 sequence: CAISGGATDTQYF. The nucleotides are TGTGCCATCAGCGGGGGGGCGACAGATACGCAGTATTTT.